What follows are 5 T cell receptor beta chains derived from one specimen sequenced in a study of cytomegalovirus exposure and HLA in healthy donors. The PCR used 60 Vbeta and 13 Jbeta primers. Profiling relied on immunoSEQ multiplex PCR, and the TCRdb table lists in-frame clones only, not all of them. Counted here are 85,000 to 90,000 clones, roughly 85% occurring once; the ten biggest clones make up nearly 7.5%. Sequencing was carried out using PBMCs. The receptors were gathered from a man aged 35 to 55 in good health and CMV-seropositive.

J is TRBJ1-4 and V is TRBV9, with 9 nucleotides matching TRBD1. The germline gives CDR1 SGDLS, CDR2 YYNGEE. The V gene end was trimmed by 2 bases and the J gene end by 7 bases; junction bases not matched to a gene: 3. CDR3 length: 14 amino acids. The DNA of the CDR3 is TGTGCCAGCAGCGTCGAGGGACAGGGTGAAAAACTGTTTTTT. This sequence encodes CASSVEGQGEKLFF.

The CDR3 DNA sequence: TGTGCCAGCACCTCAGGGGGCTGGAACCCGTTCTTC. Translation gives CASTSGGWNPFF. This chain connects TRBV7-8 to TRBJ2-1; 8 bases line up with TRBD1. Germline V gene lookup returns CDR1 SGHVS and CDR2 FQNEAQ. Germline trimming cut 7 bases from V and 15 bases from J; bases unmatched to any gene: 11. This CDR3 has 12 residues.

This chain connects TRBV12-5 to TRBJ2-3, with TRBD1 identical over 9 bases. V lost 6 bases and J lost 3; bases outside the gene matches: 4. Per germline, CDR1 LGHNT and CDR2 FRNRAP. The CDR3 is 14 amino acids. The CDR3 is CASGKQGATDTQYF. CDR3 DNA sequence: TGTGCTAGTGGGAAACAGGGGGCAACAGATACGCAGTATTTT.

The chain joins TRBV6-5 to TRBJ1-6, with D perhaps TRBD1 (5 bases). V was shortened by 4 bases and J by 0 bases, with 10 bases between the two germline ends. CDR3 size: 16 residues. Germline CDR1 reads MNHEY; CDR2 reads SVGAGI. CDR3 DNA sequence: TGTGCCAGCAGTTTAGTCGACAGCTCCTATAATTCACCCCTCCACTTT. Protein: CASSLVDSSYNSPLHF.

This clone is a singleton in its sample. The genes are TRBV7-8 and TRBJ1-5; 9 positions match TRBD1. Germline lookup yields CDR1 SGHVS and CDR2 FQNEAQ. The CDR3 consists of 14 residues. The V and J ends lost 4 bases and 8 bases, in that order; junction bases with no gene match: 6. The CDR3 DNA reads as TGTGCCAGCAGCTCCTGGGACAGGGAGGAGCCCCAGCATTTT. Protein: CASSSWDREEPQHF.